Listed here are 18 T cell receptor beta chains from one sample, sequenced in a study of cytomegalovirus exposure and HLA in healthy donors. The PCR was carried out with 60 Vbeta primers and 13 Jbeta primers. The data were produced by immunoSEQ multiplex PCR, yet TCRdb's version contains in-frame clones alone and is incomplete. The sample lists over 150,000 clones; 70% to 80% were seen once. Material for sequencing was PBMCs. Receptors were obtained from a man under 40 in good health and CMV-seropositive.

The chain recombines TRBV30 with TRBJ2-7, with TRBD2 identical over 8 bases. Germline values: CDR1 GTSNPN, CDR2 SVGIG (reference sequence). This CDR3 spans 14 amino acids. J gave up 3 bases and V 1 base, and 5 bases lay outside the gene matches. The chain's CDR3 is CAWSGAGGIYEQYF. The CDR3 DNA follows: TGTGCCTGGAGTGGTGCGGGAGGAATCTACGAGCAGTACTTC.

The genes are TRBV27 and TRBJ2-5, with a tentative D call TRBD2 (5 bases). Germline V gene sequence: CDR1 MNHEY, CDR2 SMNVEV (reference sequence). V was clipped by 1 base and J by 9 bases, with 15 bases between them. The CDR3 extends over 14 amino acids. The DNA of the CDR3 is TGTGCCAGCAGTTTATGGGCGGGTAGGGCGGCCCAGTACTTC. Translation: CASSLWAGRAAQYF.

The chain joins TRBV2 to TRBJ1-2, with 10 bases aligning to TRBD1. CDR3 length: 16 residues. The trim removed 0 bases at V and 6 bases at J, leaving 7 bases unmatched. Per the germline V gene, CDR1 is SNHLY and CDR2 is FYNNEI. The CDR3 sequence is CASSEAIIGTGDGYTF. The CDR3 nucleotides are TGTGCCAGCAGTGAAGCTATTATTGGGACAGGGGATGGCTACACCTTC.

V usage is TRBV27 and J usage is TRBJ1-5, with TRBD1 as a possible D gene (5 bases). Trimming took 2 bases from V and 3 from J, leaving 8 bases between them. The CDR3 is made up of 14 amino acids. Looked up from germline, CDR1 is MNHEY and CDR2 is SMNVEV (reference sequence). The CDR3 sequence is CASSLQGDNQPQHF. The CDR3, as DNA: TGTGCCAGCAGTTTACAGGGTGACAATCAGCCCCAGCATTTT.

The chain uses TRBV7-9 and TRBJ2-7, with D hard to call. The V gene's germline CDR1 is SEHNR and CDR2 FQNEAQ (reference sequence). The CDR3 length is 11 residues. The V and J ends lost 5 bases and 4 bases respectively, with 6 bases between them. For the CDR3, the DNA is TGTGCCAGCAGCCCTGAGTACGAGCAGTACTTC. Protein: CASSPEYEQYF.

The gene calls are TRBV28 and TRBJ1-1; unclear D gene. Trimming shortened V by 8 bases and J by 3 bases, and 22 bases separated the two germline ends. Germline V gene data show CDR1 as MDHEN and CDR2 as SYDVKM. This CDR3 spans 16 amino acids. The chain's CDR3 is CASARTHIGVHTEAFF. For the CDR3, the DNA is TGTGCCAGCGCCCGAACACATATCGGGGTTCACACTGAAGCTTTCTTT.

The gene calls are TRBV29-1 and TRBJ1-1; D is unresolved. The V gene lost 3 bases and the J gene lost 4 bases, with 9 bases spanning the gap. Germline CDR1 and CDR2: SQVTM and ANQGSEA. CDR3 length: 12 residues. CDR3 DNA sequence: TGCAGCGTTGAGTGGCGGGCCACTGAAGCTTTCTTT. Translating gives CSVEWRATEAFF. The full variable domain, rest sourced from reference TRBV29-1 and TRBJ1-1, is SAVISQKPSRDICQRGTSLTIQCQVDSQVTMMFWYRQQPGQSLTLIATANQGSEATYESGFVIDKFPISRPNLTFSTLTVSNMSPEDSSIYLCSVEWRATEAFFGQGTRLTVV.

The chain uses TRBV19 and TRBJ2-7; 10 nucleotides match TRBD1. V lost 7 bases, J lost 5 bases, and 8 bases stayed unmatched. The CDR3 spans 14 residues. The germline gives CDR1 LNHDA, CDR2 SQIVND (reference sequence). The CDR3 bases are TGTGCCAGTAAGATGGGGACAGGGGCCCACGAGCAGTACTTC. Translation: CASKMGTGAHEQYF.

The V and J genes are TRBV5-4 and TRBJ2-5; TRBD1 matches at 9 bases. The ends lost 2 bases at V and 5 bases at J; junction bases unmatched: 7. CDR3 length equals 15 residues. CDR1 is SGHNT and CDR2 is YYREEE in the germline V gene (reference sequence). This CDR3 reads CASSFFGTGSETQYF. CDR3 nucleotides: TGTGCCAGCAGCTTTTTTGGGACAGGGAGTGAGACCCAGTACTTC. The full variable domain, rest sourced from reference TRBV5-4 and TRBJ2-5, is ETGVTQSPTHLIKTRGQQVTLRCSSQSGHNTVSWYQQALGQGPQFIFQYYREEENGRGNFPPRFSGLQFPNYSSELNVNALELDDSALYLCASSFFGTGSETQYFGPGTRLLVL.

The rearrangement joins TRBV19 to TRBJ1-1; 10 bases align to TRBD1. The CDR3 covers 13 residues. In germline, CDR1 is LNHDA, CDR2 SQIVND (reference sequence). V shed 8 bases, J shed 12 bases, and the junction held 12 bases outside the gene matches. CDR3 sequence: CASRQSGTGATFF. CDR3 bases: TGTGCCAGTCGCCAATCCGGGACAGGGGCAACTTTCTTT.

This chain connects TRBV27 to TRBJ2-1, with 9 bases identical to TRBD2. The length of the CDR3 is 16 residues. Germline V gene lookup returns CDR1 MNHEY and CDR2 SMNVEV (reference sequence). V lost 3 bases to trimming and J lost 0 bases; unmatched junction nucleotides: 3. The DNA for the CDR3 is TGTGCCAGCAGTTTGTGGACTAGCGCCTCCTACAATGAGCAGTTCTTC. Amino acids: CASSLWTSASYNEQFF.

The chain has TRBV7-9 and TRBJ2-1; 7 nucleotides line up with TRBD2. CDR3 size: 15 residues. Per the germline V gene, CDR1 is SEHNR and CDR2 is FQNEAQ (reference sequence). The V gene end was trimmed by 5 bases and the J gene end by 2 bases; junction bases not matched to a gene: 6. The CDR3 sequence: CASSPSGRTYNEQFF. The CDR3 DNA reads as TGTGCCAGCAGCCCTAGCGGCAGGACCTACAATGAGCAGTTCTTC.

The V and J genes are TRBV5-1 and TRBJ2-1, with D uncertain. With 5 bases removed from V and 8 bases from J, the gap between germline ends came to 8 bases. The CDR3 covers 11 residues. Germline V gene lookup returns CDR1 SGHRS and CDR2 YFSETQ. The CDR3 nucleotides are TGCGCCAGCAGTTTAATTCATGAGCAGTTCTTC. Amino acids: CASSLIHEQFF.

As for this clone: Other nucleotide sequences in the sample specify the same CDR3. The chain is built from TRBV28 and TRBJ1-2; a weak D match, TRBD1 (6 bases). V was cut by 7 bases and J by 5 bases, with 11 bases left in between. The CDR3 extends over 12 amino acids. Per the germline V gene, CDR1 is MDHEN and CDR2 is SYDVKM. The CDR3 region is CASNRDIYGYTF. The CDR3 region has the DNA TGTGCCAGCAATAGGGACATTTATGGCTACACCTTC.

The V call is TRBV19, the J call TRBJ2-2; D is perhaps TRBD2 (5 bases). From germline, CDR1 is LNHDA and CDR2 SQIVND (reference sequence). With 3 bases removed from V and 7 bases from J, the gap between germline ends came to 6 bases. The CDR3 extends over 12 amino acids. This chain's CDR3 is CASSISGGELFF. In nucleotides, the CDR3 is TGTGCCAGTAGTATCAGCGGCGGGGAGCTGTTTTTT.

This sequence joins TRBV29-1 and TRBJ2-1, with 8 bases fitting TRBD1. J gave up 0 bases and V 1 base, and 2 bases lay outside the gene matches. The CDR3 spans 15 residues. Per germline, CDR1 SQVTM and CDR2 ANQGSEA. This CDR3 reads CSVEGTGSSYNEQFF. The CDR3 region has the DNA TGCAGCGTTGAAGGGACAGGGAGCTCCTACAATGAGCAGTTCTTC.

The rearrangement links TRBV5-1 to TRBJ2-3; TRBD2 matches 8 bases. There are 15 residues in the CDR3. V shed 4 bases, J shed 4 bases, and the junction held 8 bases outside the gene matches. Germline V CDR1 and CDR2: SGHRS, YFSETQ. The CDR3, as DNA: TGCGCCAGCAGCGGCCGCAGCGGGAGTTCAGATACGCAGTATTTT. Translated: CASSGRSGSSDTQYF.

This clone was counted only a few times. The chain recombines TRBV13 with TRBJ2-3, with 7 bases matching TRBD2. From germline, CDR1 is PRHDT and CDR2 FYEKMQ (reference sequence). V was pared by 0 bases and J by 4 bases, with 4 bases of the junction left unmatched. There are 15 residues in the CDR3. CDR3 residues: CASSLGTSSADTQYF. In DNA form, the CDR3 reads TGTGCCAGCAGCTTAGGGACTAGCTCCGCAGATACGCAGTATTTT.